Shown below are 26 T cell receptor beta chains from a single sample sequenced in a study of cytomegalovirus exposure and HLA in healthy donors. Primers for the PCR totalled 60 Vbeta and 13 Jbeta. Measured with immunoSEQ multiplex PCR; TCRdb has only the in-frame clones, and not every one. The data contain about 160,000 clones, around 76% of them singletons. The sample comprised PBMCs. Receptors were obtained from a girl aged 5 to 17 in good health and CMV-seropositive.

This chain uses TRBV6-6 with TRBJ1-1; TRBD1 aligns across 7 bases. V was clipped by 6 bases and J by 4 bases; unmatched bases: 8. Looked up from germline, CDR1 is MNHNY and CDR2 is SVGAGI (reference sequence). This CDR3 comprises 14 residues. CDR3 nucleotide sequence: TGTGCCAGCAGCGAGACAGGGCTGGGCACTGAAGCTTTCTTT. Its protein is CASSETGLGTEAFF.

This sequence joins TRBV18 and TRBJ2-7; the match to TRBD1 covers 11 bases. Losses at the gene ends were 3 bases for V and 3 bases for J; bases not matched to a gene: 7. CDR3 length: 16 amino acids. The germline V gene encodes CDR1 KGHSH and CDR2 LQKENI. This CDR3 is CASSPWDRGTNYEQYF. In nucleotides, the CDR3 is TGTGCCAGCTCACCTTGGGACAGGGGGACGAACTACGAGCAGTACTTC.

CDR3 in amino acids: CASSLVRRERELSYEQYF. In DNA form, the CDR3 reads TGTGCCAGCAGCTTAGTTCGTCGAGAGCGGGAGCTCTCCTACGAGCAGTACTTC. The chain recombines TRBV7-9 with TRBJ2-7, with 8 bases matching TRBD2. CDR1 and CDR2 from the germline V gene are SEHNR and FQNEAQ (reference sequence). This CDR3 is built from 18 residues. After removal of 1 base from V and 0 bases from J, the junction contained 11 bases not matched to a gene.

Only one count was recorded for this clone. CDR3 protein: CASSLVGLVRYEQYF. The CDR3, as DNA: TGTGCCAGCAGTTTAGTGGGACTGGTCCGCTACGAGCAGTACTTC. The chain is built from TRBV27 and TRBJ2-7; tentatively, D is TRBD2 (6 bases). CDR3 length equals 15 residues. In germline, CDR1 is MNHEY, CDR2 SMNVEV (reference sequence). Trimming took off 2 bases at V and 3 bases at J, with 14 bases between the two ends.

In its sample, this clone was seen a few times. CDR3 sequence (DNA): TGTGCCAGCAGTCCTGCGGGAGGGGGGGGCGATGAGCAGTTCTTC. Translated: CASSPAGGGGDEQFF. This chain uses TRBV6-5 with TRBJ2-1; 9 nucleotides match TRBD2. The length of the CDR3 is 15 residues. Trimming removed 5 bases from V and 8 bases from J; junction bases left unmatched: 10. Germline assignment: CDR1 MNHEY and CDR2 SVGAGI.

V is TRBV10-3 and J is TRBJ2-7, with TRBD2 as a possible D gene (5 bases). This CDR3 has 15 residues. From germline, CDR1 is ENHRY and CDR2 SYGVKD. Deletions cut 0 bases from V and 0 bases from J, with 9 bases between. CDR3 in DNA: TGTGCCATCAGTGAGTCCCGAGGGAACTCCTACGAGCAGTACTTC. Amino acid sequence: CAISESRGNSYEQYF.

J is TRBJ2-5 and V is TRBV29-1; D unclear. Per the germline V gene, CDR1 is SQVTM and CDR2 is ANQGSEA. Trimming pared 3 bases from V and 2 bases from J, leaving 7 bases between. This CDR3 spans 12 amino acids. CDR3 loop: CSVDTDQETQYF. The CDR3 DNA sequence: TGCAGCGTTGACACAGATCAAGAGACCCAGTACTTC.

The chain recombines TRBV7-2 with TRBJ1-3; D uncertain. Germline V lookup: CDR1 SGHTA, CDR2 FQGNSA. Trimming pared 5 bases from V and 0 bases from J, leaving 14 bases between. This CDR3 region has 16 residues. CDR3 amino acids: CASSRLTASSGNTIYF. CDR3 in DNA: TGTGCCAGCAGCCGTCTGACTGCCAGCTCTGGAAACACCATATATTTT. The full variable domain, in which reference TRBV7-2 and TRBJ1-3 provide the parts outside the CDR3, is GAGVSQSPSNKVTEKGKDVELRCDPISGHTALYWYRQSLGQGLEFLIYFQGNSAPDKSGLPSDRFSAERTGGSVSTLTIQRTQQEDSAVYLCASSRLTASSGNTIYFGEGSWLTVV.

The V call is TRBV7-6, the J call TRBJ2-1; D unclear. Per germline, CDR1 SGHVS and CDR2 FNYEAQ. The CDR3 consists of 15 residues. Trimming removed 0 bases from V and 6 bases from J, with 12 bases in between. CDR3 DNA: TGTGCCAGCAGCTTAGCGACCGGGTATCGCAATGAGCAGTTCTTC. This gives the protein CASSLATGYRNEQFF.

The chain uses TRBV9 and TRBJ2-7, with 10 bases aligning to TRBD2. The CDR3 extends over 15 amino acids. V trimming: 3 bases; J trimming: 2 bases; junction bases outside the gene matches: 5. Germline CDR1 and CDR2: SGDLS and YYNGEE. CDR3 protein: CASSASGGMTYEQYF. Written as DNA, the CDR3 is TGTGCCAGCAGCGCTAGCGGGGGAATGACCTACGAGCAGTACTTC.

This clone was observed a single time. CDR3 coding DNA: TGTGCCAGCAGACAGAAGATGGCGGGGGGCTCGAACGAGCAGTACTTC. This encodes CASRQKMAGGSNEQYF. This chain joins TRBV7-2 and TRBJ2-7, with 8 positions matching TRBD2. The CDR3 has 16 residues. Germline V CDR1 and CDR2: SGHTA, FQGNSA. The J segment lost 5 bases and the V segment lost 6 bases, leaving 15 bases of the junction unmatched.

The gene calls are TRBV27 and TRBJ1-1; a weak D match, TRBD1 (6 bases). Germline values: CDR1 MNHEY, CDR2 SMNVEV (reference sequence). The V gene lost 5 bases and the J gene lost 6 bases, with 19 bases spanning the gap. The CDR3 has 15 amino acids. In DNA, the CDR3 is TGTGCCAGCAGTGTCTCCAGGGGTCTAGGCCCTGAAGCTTTCTTT. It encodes CASSVSRGLGPEAFF.

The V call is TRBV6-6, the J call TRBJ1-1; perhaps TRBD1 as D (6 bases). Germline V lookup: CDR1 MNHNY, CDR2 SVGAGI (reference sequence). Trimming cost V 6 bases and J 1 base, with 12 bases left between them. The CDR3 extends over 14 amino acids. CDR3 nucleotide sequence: TGTGCCAGCAGGCCAGGGGACGAGAACACTGAAGCTTTCTTT. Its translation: CASRPGDENTEAFF.

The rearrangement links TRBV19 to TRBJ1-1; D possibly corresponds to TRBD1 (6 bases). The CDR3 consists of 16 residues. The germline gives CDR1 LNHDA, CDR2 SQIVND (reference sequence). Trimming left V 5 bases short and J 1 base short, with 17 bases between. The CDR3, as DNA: TGTGCCAGTAGTCCCCCGACAGGCCTTACGAACACTGAAGCTTTCTTT. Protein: CASSPPTGLTNTEAFF. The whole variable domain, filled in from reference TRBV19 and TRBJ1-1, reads DGGITQSPKYLFRKEGQNVTLSCEQNLNHDAMYWYRQDPGQGLRLIYYSQIVNDFQKGDIAEGYSVSREKKESFPLTVTSAQKNPTAFYLCASSPPTGLTNTEAFFGQGTRLTVV.

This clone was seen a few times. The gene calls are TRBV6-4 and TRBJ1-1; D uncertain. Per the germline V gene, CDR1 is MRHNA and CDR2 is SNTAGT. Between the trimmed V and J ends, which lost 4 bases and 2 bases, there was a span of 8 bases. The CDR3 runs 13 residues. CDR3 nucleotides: TGTGCCAGCAGTGCTGAGGGAAACACTGAAGCTTTCTTT. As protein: CASSAEGNTEAFF.

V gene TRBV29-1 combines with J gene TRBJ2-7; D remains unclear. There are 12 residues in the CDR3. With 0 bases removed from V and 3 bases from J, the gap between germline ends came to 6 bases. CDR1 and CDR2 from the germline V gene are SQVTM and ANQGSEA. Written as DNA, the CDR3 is TGCAGCGTTGAAGATAGCCGCTACGAGCAGTACTTC. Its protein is CSVEDSRYEQYF.

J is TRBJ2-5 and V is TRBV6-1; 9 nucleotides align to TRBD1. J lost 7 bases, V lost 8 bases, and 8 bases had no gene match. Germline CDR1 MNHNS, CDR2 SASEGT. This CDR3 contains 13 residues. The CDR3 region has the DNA TGTGCCAGCGGCCCACAGGGGGCCGTGACCCAGTACTTC. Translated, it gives CASGPQGAVTQYF.

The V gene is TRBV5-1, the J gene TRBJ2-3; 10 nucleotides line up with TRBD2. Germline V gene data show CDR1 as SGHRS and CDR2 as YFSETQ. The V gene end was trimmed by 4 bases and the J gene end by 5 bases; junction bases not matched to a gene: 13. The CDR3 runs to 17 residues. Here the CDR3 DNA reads TGCGCCAGCAGCAAAGGTAATAGCGGGAGGCTCGTAGATACGCAGTATTTT. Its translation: CASSKGNSGRLVDTQYF.

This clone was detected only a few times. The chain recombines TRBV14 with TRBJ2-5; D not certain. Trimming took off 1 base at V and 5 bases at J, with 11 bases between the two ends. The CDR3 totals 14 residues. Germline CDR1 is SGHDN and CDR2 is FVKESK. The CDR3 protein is CASSQVSPRETQYF. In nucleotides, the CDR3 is TGTGCCAGCAGCCAAGTATCTCCGAGGGAGACCCAGTACTTC.

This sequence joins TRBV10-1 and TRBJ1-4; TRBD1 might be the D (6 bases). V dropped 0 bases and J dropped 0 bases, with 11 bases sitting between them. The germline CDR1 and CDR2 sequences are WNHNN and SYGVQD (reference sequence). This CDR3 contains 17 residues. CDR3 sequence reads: CASSESGRGPTNEKLFF. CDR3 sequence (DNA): TGCGCCAGCAGTGAGTCTGGCAGGGGCCCAACTAATGAAAAACTGTTTTTT.

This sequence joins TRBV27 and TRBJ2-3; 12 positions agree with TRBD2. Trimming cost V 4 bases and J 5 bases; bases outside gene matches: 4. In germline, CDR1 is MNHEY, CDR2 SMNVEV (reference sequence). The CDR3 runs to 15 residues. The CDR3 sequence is CASSSLAGGGDTQYF. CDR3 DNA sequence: TGTGCCAGCAGTTCACTAGCGGGGGGCGGAGATACGCAGTATTTT.

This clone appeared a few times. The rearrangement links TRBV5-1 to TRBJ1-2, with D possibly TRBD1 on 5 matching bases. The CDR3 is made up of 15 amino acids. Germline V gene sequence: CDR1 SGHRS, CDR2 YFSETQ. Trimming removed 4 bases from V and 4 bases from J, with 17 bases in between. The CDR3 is CASSPITPGGYGYTF. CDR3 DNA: TGCGCCAGCAGCCCTATAACCCCCGGGGGCTATGGCTACACCTTC.

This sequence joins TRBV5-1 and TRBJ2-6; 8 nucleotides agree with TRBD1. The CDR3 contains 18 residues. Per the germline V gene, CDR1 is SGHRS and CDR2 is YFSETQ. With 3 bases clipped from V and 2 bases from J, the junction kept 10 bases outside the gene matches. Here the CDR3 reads CASSSGQGSTAGANVLTF. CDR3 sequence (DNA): TGCGCCAGCAGCTCCGGACAGGGTAGTACGGCTGGGGCCAACGTCCTGACTTTC.

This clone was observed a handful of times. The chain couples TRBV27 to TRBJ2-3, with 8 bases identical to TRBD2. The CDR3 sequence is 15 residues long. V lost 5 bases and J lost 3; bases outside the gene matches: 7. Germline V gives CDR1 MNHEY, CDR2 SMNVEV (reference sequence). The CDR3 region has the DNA TGTGCCAGCAGTAGAGCGGGAGTAGGGACAGATACGCAGTATTTT. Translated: CASSRAGVGTDTQYF.

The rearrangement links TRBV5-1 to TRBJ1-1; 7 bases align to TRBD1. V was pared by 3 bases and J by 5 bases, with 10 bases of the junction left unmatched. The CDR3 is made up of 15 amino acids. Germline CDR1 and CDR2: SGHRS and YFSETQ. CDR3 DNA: TGCGCCAGCAGCTGGGGGGACAGCCCTGGGACTGAAGCTTTCTTT. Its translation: CASSWGDSPGTEAFF.

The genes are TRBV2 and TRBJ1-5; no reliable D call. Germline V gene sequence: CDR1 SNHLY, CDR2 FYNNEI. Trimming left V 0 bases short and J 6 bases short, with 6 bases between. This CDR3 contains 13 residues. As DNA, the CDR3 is TGTGCCAGCAGTGAAGCCTTGTTTCAGCCCCAGCATTTT. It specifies CASSEALFQPQHF.